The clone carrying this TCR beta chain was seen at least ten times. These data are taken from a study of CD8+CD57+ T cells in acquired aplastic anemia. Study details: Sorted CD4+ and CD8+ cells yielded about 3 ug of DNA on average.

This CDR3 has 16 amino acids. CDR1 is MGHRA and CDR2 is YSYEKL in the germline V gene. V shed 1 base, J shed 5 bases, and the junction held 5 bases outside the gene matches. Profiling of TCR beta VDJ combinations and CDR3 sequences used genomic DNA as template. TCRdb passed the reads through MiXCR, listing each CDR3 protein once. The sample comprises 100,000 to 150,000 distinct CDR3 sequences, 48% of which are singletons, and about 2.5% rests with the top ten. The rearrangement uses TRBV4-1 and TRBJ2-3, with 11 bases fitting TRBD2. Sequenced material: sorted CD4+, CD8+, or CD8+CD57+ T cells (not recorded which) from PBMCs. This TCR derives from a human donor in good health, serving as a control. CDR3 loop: CASSQGEGLAVDTQYF. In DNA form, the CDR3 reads TGCGCCAGCAGCCAAGGGGAGGGACTAGCGGTAGATACGCAGTATTTT.